This passage covers 8 T cell receptor beta chains from one sample sequenced in a study of cytomegalovirus exposure and HLA in healthy donors. With 60 Vbeta and 13 Jbeta primers, the PCR was carried out. Using immunoSEQ multiplex PCR, the repertoire was profiled, and TCRdb retains in-frame clones only, with some absent. The repertoire holds around 72,000 clones, with over 50% as singletons. Sequencing was performed on PBMCs. These receptors were obtained from a man between 35 and 55 years old in good health and CMV-seropositive.

CDR3 sequence: CASSPGQGNDQPQHF. The CDR3 nucleotides read TGTGCCAGCAGTCCGGGACAGGGTAACGATCAGCCCCAGCATTTT. The chain recombines TRBV27 with TRBJ1-5, with 9 bases matching TRBD1. The length of the CDR3 is 15 residues. Germline V gene sequence: CDR1 MNHEY, CDR2 SMNVEV (reference sequence). V lost 5 bases to trimming and J lost 5 bases; unmatched junction nucleotides: 7.

The chain is built from TRBV9 and TRBJ2-3, with D possibly being TRBD2 (6 bases). The V gene's germline CDR1 is SGDLS and CDR2 YYNGEE. This CDR3 has 14 residues. Trimming took 3 bases from V and 6 from J, leaving 14 bases between them. The CDR3 coding sequence is TGTGCCAGCAGCGAGGACTCTAGCGTTGATACGCAGTATTTT. This codes for CASSEDSSVDTQYF.

The chain carries TRBV2 and TRBJ2-7; 9 positions agree with TRBD1. Germline V gene sequence: CDR1 SNHLY, CDR2 FYNNEI. The V gene end was trimmed by 8 bases and the J gene end by 4 bases; junction bases not matched to a gene: 6. The CDR3 has 13 residues. CDR3 DNA sequence: TGTGCCAGCGGACAGGGGCCGGGGTACGAGCAGTACTTC. Protein: CASGQGPGYEQYF.

V gene TRBV10-2 combines with J gene TRBJ2-3; the match to TRBD2 covers 7 bases. CDR1 is WSHSY, CDR2 SAAADI, per germline. The CDR3 runs 16 residues. J gave up 5 bases and V 6 bases, and 14 bases lay outside the gene matches. CDR3 sequence (DNA): TGCGCCAGCAGAGGCGGGGGACTGACTCACATAGATACGCAGTATTTT. Translation: CASRGGGLTHIDTQYF.

The DNA of the CDR3 is TGCGCCAGCAGCAAGTTGGACAGGGACTATGGCTACACCTTC. It encodes CASSKLDRDYGYTF. The V and J genes are TRBV4-3 and TRBJ1-2, with 8 bases fitting TRBD1. This CDR3 has 14 residues. The germline V gene encodes CDR1 LGHNA and CDR2 YSLEER. Germline trimming cut 5 bases from V and 3 bases from J; bases unmatched to any gene: 5.

The CDR3 coding sequence is TGTGCCAGCAACCCGGACAGGGGAGGTGGAAACACCATATATTTT. This codes for CASNPDRGGGNTIYF. This chain links TRBV2 with TRBJ1-3, with 9 bases lining up with TRBD1. J lost 3 bases, V lost 7 bases, and 7 bases had no gene match. CDR3 size: 15 residues. CDR1 is SNHLY and CDR2 is FYNNEI in the germline V gene.

The chain links TRBV28 to TRBJ2-7; 10 nucleotides match TRBD1. Per the germline V gene, CDR1 is MDHEN and CDR2 is SYDVKM. The CDR3 runs 18 residues. V was clipped by 5 bases and J by 5 bases; unmatched bases: 18. DNA of the CDR3: TGTGCCAGCAGTGGGGAGGGGACCGGGACAGGGGAGTTAGACGAGCAGTACTTC. It specifies CASSGEGTGTGELDEQYF.

The J gene is TRBJ1-3, the V gene TRBV7-2; TRBD1 matches 8 bases. V shed 5 bases and J 4 bases; nucleotides not matched to a gene: 7. The CDR3 contains 15 residues. Germline loops: CDR1 SGHTA, CDR2 FQGNSA. The CDR3 spells CASSARTGQGNTIYF. The CDR3 nucleotides are TGTGCCAGCAGCGCCCGGACAGGGCAGGGAAACACCATATATTTT.